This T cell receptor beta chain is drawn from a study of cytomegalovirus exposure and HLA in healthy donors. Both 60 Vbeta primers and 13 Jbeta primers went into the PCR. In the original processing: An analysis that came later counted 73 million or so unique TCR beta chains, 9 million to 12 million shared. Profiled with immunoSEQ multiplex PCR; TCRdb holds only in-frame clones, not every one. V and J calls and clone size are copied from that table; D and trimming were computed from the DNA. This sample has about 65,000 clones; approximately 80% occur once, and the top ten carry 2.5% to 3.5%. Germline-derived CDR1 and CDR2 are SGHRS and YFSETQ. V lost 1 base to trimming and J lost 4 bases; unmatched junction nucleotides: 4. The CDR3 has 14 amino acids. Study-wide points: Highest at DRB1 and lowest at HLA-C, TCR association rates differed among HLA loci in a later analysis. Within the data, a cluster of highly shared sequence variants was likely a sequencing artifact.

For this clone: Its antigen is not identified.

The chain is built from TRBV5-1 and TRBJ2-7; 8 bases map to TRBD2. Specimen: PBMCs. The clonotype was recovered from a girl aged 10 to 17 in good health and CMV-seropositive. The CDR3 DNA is TGCGCCAGCAGCTTGAGCGGCGGGGGGTACGAGCAGTACTTC. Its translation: CASSLSGGGYEQYF.